These T cell receptor beta chains were read from a single sample in a study of cytomegalovirus exposure and HLA in healthy donors. Libraries were prepared by immunoSEQ multiplex PCR; TCRdb keeps only in-frame clonotypes and omits some of them. Found here are 240,000 or so clones, approximately 86% of them singletons; the top ten hold roughly 1.2%. The specimen was PBMCs. The receptors were sampled from a woman aged 25 to 45 in good health and CMV-seropositive. Both conserved end residues are part of each CDR3. A D gene is named only where the DNA matches it firmly.

V	D	J	DNA	CDR3
TRBV5-1	NA	TRBJ1-5	TGCGCCAGCAGCTTGGGGGGCAATCAGCAGCCCCAGCATTTT	CASSLGGNQQPQHF
TRBV13	TRBD1	TRBJ2-7	TGTGCCAGCAGGCCGGGACAGGGCAGCTACGAGCAGTACTTC	CASRPGQGSYEQYF
TRBV28	NA	TRBJ1-1	TGTGCCAGCAAAATACGGGTAGGTGAAGCTTTCTTT	CASKIRVGEAFF
TRBV10-3	NA	TRBJ1-2	TGTGCCATCAGCGGAGAGCAGAGCTATGGCTACACCTTC	CAISGEQSYGYTF
TRBV6-5	TRBD1	TRBJ2-7	TGTGCCAGCAGCCGAAATAACAGGGGGACCTACGAGCAGTACTTC	CASSRNNRGTYEQYF
TRBV7-6	NA	TRBJ1-5	TGTGCCAGCAGCTCCCGCGCGGATAGCAATCAGCCCCAGCATTTT	CASSSRADSNQPQHF
TRBV5-1	NA	TRBJ2-3	TGCGCCAGCAGCCCTACCATAAGCACAGATACGCAGTATTTT	CASSPTISTDTQYF
TRBV4-1	NA	TRBJ1-4	TGCGCCAGCAGCCCGGCAAACGGGGTCGGCGAAAAACTGTTTTTT	CASSPANGVGEKLFF
TRBV27	NA	TRBJ2-3	TGTGCCAGCAGTCCAGGTTTAGGGGCAGATACGCAGTATTTT	CASSPGLGADTQYF
TRBV27	TRBD2	TRBJ2-3	TGTGCCAGCAATCCCTTTACTAGCGGGAGGGAAGATACGCAGTATTTT	CASNPFTSGREDTQYF
TRBV28	TRBD2	TRBJ2-7	TGTGCCAGCAGCCAGGGACTAGCGGGAACCGCATTCTACGAGCAGTACTTC	CASSQGLAGTAFYEQYF
TRBV2	NA	TRBJ2-2	TGTGCCAGCAAGAAGAAGAACAGAGACACCGGGGAGCTGTTTTTT	CASKKKNRDTGELFF
TRBV5-6	NA	TRBJ2-1	TGTGCCAGCAGCCCCGCGACAGTTTCGAGCTCCTACAATGAGCAGTTCTTC	CASSPATVSSSYNEQFF
TRBV28	TRBD1	TRBJ1-5	TGTGCCAGCAGTTTAAGGCAGGGGGTAAGTCAGCCCCAGCATTTT	CASSLRQGVSQPQHF
TRBV7-9	TRBD1	TRBJ2-7	TGTGCCAGCACGTACTCCACGGGACAGGGGGCCTACGAGCAGTACTTC	CASTYSTGQGAYEQYF
TRBV7-8	TRBD2	TRBJ2-1	TGTGCCAGCAGCTTTCTGGGACTAGCGGGATCCAATGAGCAGTTCTTC	CASSFLGLAGSNEQFF